This T cell receptor beta chain was obtained from a study of radiotherapy plus CTLA-4 blockade in lung cancer (dated by TCRdb to 2016 to 2018). Regarding the research as a whole: Among the enrolled patients, about 19% had an objective response, and 25% to 35% reached disease control. What the authors observed across the whole study: After treatment with radiotherapy and ipilimumab, TCR clones that originated in tumors expanded in peripheral blood. The strongest predictors of response, as reported, were early dynamic changes in blood T cell clones along with a rise in serum interferon-beta after radiation.

Libraries were constructed by the immunoSEQ multiplex PCR assay. TCRdb stores this immuneACCESS table with in-frame sequences only. Part of the clones is absent; in the studies checked, under half of the shortfall reflects unresolved V genes, and no reason is known for the rest. The sample table contains some 96,000 clones; only one count was recorded for around 88% of them. The top ten constitute 4.9% of the sample. On this clone itself: Which antigen it targets is not known. Base qualities are not recorded, but no much larger clone differs from it by a single base.

In this study, focal radiation therapy paired with CTLA-4 blockade (ipilimumab) was tested in patients who had chemo-refractory metastatic non-small-cell lung cancer. The V end loses 4 bases and the J end loses 10 bases, and a stretch of 11 bases separates them. From the cysteine through the phenylalanine, the CDR3 covers 13 amino acids. Only the CDR3 region is kept as DNA, spanning 39 bases read in frame from base 1. CDR1 and CDR2 are drawn from the germline V gene: MNHEY, SVGAGI. Here the sequenced sample was peripheral blood, taken from a patient treated with radiotherapy plus ipilimumab. In this chain, TRBV6-5 is recombined with TRBJ2-6, with the identity of the D gene unclear. The sequence came from a human donor with non-small cell lung cancer that progressed on radiotherapy plus ipilimumab. CDR3 sequence: CASSLSAVNVLTF. The DNA is as follows: TGTGCCAGCAGTTTAAGCGCGGTGAACGTCCTGACTTTC.